The rows below give T cell receptor beta chains drawn from one sample of a study of identical twins. TCRdb fed the 5' RACE reads into MiXCR, producing one record per CDR3 protein. The sample contains about 720,000 distinct CDR3 sequences, 8.6% of which appear only once. These records were also assigned to another study, of yellow fever vaccine responses in identical twins.

Sequenced: PBMCs. The receptors stem from a woman in her late teens or twenties in good health. The CDR3 runs from the conserved cysteine through the conserved F or W. D genes are given only for firm matches. Only some rows state a clone size, as once, few, many or a class for expanded clones.

V gene	D gene	J gene	clone size	CDR3 DNA	CDR3 protein
TRBV11-2	TRBD2	TRBJ2-3	-	TGTGCCAGCAGCTTCCGATCGACTAGCGGGAGTGTTTCAGATACGCAGTATTTT	CASSFRSTSGSVSDTQYF
TRBV7-9	-	TRBJ2-2	-	TGTGCCAGCAGCTTATCAGTGAACACCGGGGAGCTGTTTTTT	CASSLSVNTGELFF
TRBV11-3	TRBD1	TRBJ2-3	-	TGTGCCAGCAGCCCCAGACAGGGGGCTGTAGATACGCAGTATTTT	CASSPRQGAVDTQYF
TRBV6-1	-	TRBJ1-5	many	TGTGCCAGCAACCCAGGGTGGGGCAATCAGCCCCAGCATTTT	CASNPGWGNQPQHF
TRBV21-1	-	TRBJ2-7	many	TGTGCCAGCAGCAAAGCTCACAGCAGCTCCTACGAGCAGTACTTC	CASSKAHSSSYEQYF
TRBV7-8	TRBD1	TRBJ2-2	-	TGTGCCAGCAGCCCGGGACAGGGAGGAATCGGGGAGCTGTTTTTT	CASSPGQGGIGELFF
TRBV27	-	TRBJ2-4	many	TGTGCCAGCACCCGAACCCTAGCCAAAAACATTCAGTACTTC	CASTRTLAKNIQYF
TRBV5-1	TRBD1	TRBJ1-1	many	TGCGCCAGCAGCCCTACCCCCGGGACAGGGAACACTGAAGCTTTCTTT	CASSPTPGTGNTEAFF
TRBV29-1	-	TRBJ2-7	many	TGCAGCGTTAGCCCGGACAGCTACGAGCAGTACTTC	CSVSPDSYEQYF
TRBV24-1	-	TRBJ2-1	-	TGTGCCACCAGCCGGACAGTATACAATGAGCAGTTCTTC	CATSRTVYNEQFF
TRBV11-1	TRBD2	TRBJ2-5	few	TGTGCCAGCAGCTTAGGGGAGGGTACGAGACGGCAAGAGACCCAGTACTTC	CASSLGEGTRRQETQYF
TRBV10-3	TRBD1	TRBJ2-1	-	TGTGCCATCGCGGGACAGGGGACCAATGAGCAGTTCTTC	CAIAGQGTNEQFF
TRBV9	TRBD1	TRBJ2-1	few	TGTGCCAGCAGCCCTACAATCCCCGGGACAGGAGCCTACAATGAGCAGTTCTTC	CASSPTIPGTGAYNEQFF
TRBV5-1	TRBD1	TRBJ1-6	few	TGCGCCAGCAGCTCCGGACAGGGGGCAAATTCACCCCTCCACTTT	CASSSGQGANSPLHF